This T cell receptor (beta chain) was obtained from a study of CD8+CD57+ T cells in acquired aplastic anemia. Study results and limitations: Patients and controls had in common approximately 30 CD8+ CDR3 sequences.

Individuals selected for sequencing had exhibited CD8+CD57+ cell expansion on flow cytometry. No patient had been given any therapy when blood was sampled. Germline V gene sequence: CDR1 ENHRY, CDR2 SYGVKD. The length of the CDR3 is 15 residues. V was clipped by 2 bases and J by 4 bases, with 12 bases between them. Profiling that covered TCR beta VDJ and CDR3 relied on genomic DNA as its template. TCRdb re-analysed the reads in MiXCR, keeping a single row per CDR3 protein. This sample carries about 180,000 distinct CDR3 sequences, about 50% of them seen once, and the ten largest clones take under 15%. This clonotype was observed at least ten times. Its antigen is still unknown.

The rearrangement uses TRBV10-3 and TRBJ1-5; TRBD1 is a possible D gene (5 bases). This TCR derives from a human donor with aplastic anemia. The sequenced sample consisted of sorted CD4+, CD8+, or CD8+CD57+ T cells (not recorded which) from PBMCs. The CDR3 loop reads CAISEGAVGNQPQHF. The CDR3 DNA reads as TGTGCCATCAGTGAGGGGGCGGTCGGAAATCAGCCCCAGCATTTT.